These T cell receptor beta chains were read from a single sample in a study of molecular identifiers for immune sequencing clone quantification. TCRdb re-analysed the PCR reads in MiXCR, keeping a single row per CDR3 protein. Among about half a million distinct CDR3 sequences listed, around 23% were seen once. Sequenced sample: naive CD8+ T cells from blood, with Jurkat cell RNA spiked in. The receptors were sampled from a human donor in good health. Some libraries in this study had Jurkat cell RNA spiked in. Each CDR3 is given with its conserved first and last residue. A D gene is named only where the DNA matches it firmly. Part of the rows lack a size; the others show once, few, many or a class for expanded clones.

>few|TRBV3-1|TRBD1|TRBJ1-2
TGTGCCAGCAGCCATGGACAGGTAGCCTATGGCTACACCTTC
CASSHGQVAYGYTF
>.|TRBV2|TRBD1|TRBJ2-4
TGTGCCAGCAGTTACACCGGGACAGAAGAGTTAGCCATGAACATTCAGTACTTC
CASSYTGTEELAMNIQYF
>.|TRBV7-8|.|TRBJ1-5
TGTGCCAGCAGCTTATCGGGGATAGGCGGGGGCGCGGGTCAGCCCCAGCATTTT
CASSLSGIGGGAGQPQHF
>few|TRBV6-5|.|TRBJ1-1
TGTGCCAGCTTCCGCTTTGGGAACACTGAAGCTTTCTTT
CASFRFGNTEAFF
>.|TRBV11-2|TRBD2|TRBJ2-7
TGTGCCAGCAGCTTAGAGGCGGGGGTGTCCTACGAGCAGTACTTC
CASSLEAGVSYEQYF
>.|TRBV12-3/TRBV12-4|.|TRBJ1-5
TGTGCCAGCAGTCCGGGGACCGAGTATAGCAATCAGCCCCAGCATTTT
CASSPGTEYSNQPQHF
>few|TRBV7-8|TRBD1|TRBJ1-2
TGTGCCAGCAGCTCTGGACAGGCTACTAACTATGGCTACACCTTC
CASSSGQATNYGYTF
>few|TRBV4-1|TRBD1|TRBJ1-1
TGCGCCAGCAAACCAACAGGGGTCTCTTTTCGCACTGAAGCTTTCTTT
CASKPTGVSFRTEAFF
>few|TRBV24-1|.|TRBJ2-7
TGTGCCACCAGTGATTTAGAGGGTCGGCAGTACTTC
CATSDLEGRQYF
>many|TRBV9|TRBD2|TRBJ2-3
TGTGCCAGCAGCGAACTAGCGGAGGGCACAGATACGCAGTATTTT
CASSELAEGTDTQYF
>.|TRBV7-6|TRBD2|TRBJ2-7
TGTGCCAGCAGCACTAGCGGGGTTTTATCCTACGAGCAGTACTTC
CASSTSGVLSYEQYF
>many|TRBV5-5|.|TRBJ2-7
TGTGCCAGCAGCTCCTGGGGAGACCAGTCCGACTACGAGCAGTACTTC
CASSSWGDQSDYEQYF
>.|TRBV27|.|TRBJ2-7
TGTGCCAGCAGTTTATTTCCGGGGAGCGACCCGGCCGAGCAGTACTTC
CASSLFPGSDPAEQYF
>.|TRBV13|.|TRBJ2-3
TGTGCCAGCAGCTTAGGACAGAAGCAGCCCACAGATACGCAGTATTTT
CASSLGQKQPTDTQYF
>few|TRBV13|TRBD1|TRBJ2-7
TGTGCCAGCAGCTCAGGGGGCCCTCTCTCCTACGAGCAGTACTTC
CASSSGGPLSYEQYF
>.|TRBV7-9|.|TRBJ1-1
TGTGCCAGCATCCCTGGACAGAGGAACACTGAAGCTTTCTTT
CASIPGQRNTEAFF
>.|TRBV6-6|.|TRBJ2-7
TGTGCCAGCAGTAACGACACGGTCTTTTTTAATGAGCAGTACTTC
CASSNDTVFFNEQYF
>.|TRBV12-3/TRBV12-4|.|TRBJ1-5
TGTGCCAGCAGTTTACGGCCAGATCACAATCAGCCCCAGCATTTT
CASSLRPDHNQPQHF
>few|TRBV6-2/TRBV6-3|.|TRBJ2-7
TGTGCCAGCAGTTACTCGATAGGATCGGGCTCCTACGAGCAGTACTTC
CASSYSIGSGSYEQYF
>few|TRBV18|.|TRBJ2-5
TGTGCCAGCTCACCTGTGGCGGGGTATGAGACCCAGTACTTC
CASSPVAGYETQYF
>few|TRBV29-1|.|TRBJ1-1
TGCAGCGCTGAAGATTATAGGGGTCGAAACACTGAAGCTTTCTTT
CSAEDYRGRNTEAFF
>few|TRBV13|.|TRBJ2-1
TGTGCCAGCAGCGCAGGACAGATATACAATGAGCAGTTCTTC
CASSAGQIYNEQFF
>many|TRBV15|TRBD1|TRBJ1-5
TGTGCCACCAGCGCCATGGGGACAGGGAGCAATCAGCCCCAGCATTTT
CATSAMGTGSNQPQHF
>few|TRBV28|.|TRBJ2-1
TGTGCCAGCAGTTATACTTCGGGTGGCTCTCTTGATGAGCAGTTCTTC
CASSYTSGGSLDEQFF
>few|TRBV30|TRBD1|TRBJ1-1
TGTGCCTGGAGAACAGGGGTTGGGAACACTGAAGCTTTCTTT
CAWRTGVGNTEAFF
>.|TRBV28|.|TRBJ1-1
TGTGCCAGCAGTTTAGAGGGGACGTACACTGAAGCTTTCTTT
CASSLEGTYTEAFF
>.|TRBV7-9|.|TRBJ2-1
TGTGCCAGCAGCGGGACCCCGTACTCCTACAATGAGCAGTTCTTC
CASSGTPYSYNEQFF
>few|TRBV6-1|.|TRBJ1-5
TGTGCCAGCAGTGATGCCTGGGAGGGGATAAATCAGCCCCAGCATTTT
CASSDAWEGINQPQHF
>many|TRBV5-1|TRBD2|TRBJ2-5
TGCGCCAGCAGCTCCTGGGAGACTAGCGGGCAAGAGACCCAGTACTTC
CASSSWETSGQETQYF
>few|TRBV20-1|.|TRBJ2-3
TGCAGTGCTAGAGTACGAGTAGGAGCTATGGGGAACACAGATACGCAGTATTTT
CSARVRVGAMGNTDTQYF
>.|TRBV20-1|TRBD2|TRBJ2-3
TGCAGTGCTAGACAGAGCGAGACTAGCGTGGACACAGATACGCAGTATTTT
CSARQSETSVDTDTQYF
>many|TRBV9|.|TRBJ2-2
TGTGCCAGCAATCAGGCGGCCGGGGAGCTGTTTTTT
CASNQAAGELFF
>.|TRBV9|TRBD2|TRBJ2-2
TGTGCCAGCAGCGTAGGTCGGCTAGCGGGGAACACCGGGGAGCTGTTTTTT
CASSVGRLAGNTGELFF